The present TCR beta chain was sequenced within a study of blood T cell repertoires in COVID-19. Per the original data handling: Reference gene primers were amplified, and this amplification served to estimate nucleated cell counts. This table comes from immunoSEQ multiplex PCR, and its TCRdb copy is limited to in-frame clones, with some not included. Clonal size and the V and J genes are those of that table, whereas D and trimming came from the DNA. The table lists a few hundred thousand clones, about nine tenths of them singletons. The V and J ends lost 7 bases and 2 bases respectively, with 16 bases between them. Germline V gene sequence: CDR1 SQVTM, CDR2 ANQGSEA. This CDR3 comprises 14 residues.

V and J are TRBV29-1 and TRBJ2-3, with TRBD1 as a possible D gene (6 bases). The sequenced material came from PBMCs or T cells enriched from blood (not recorded which). This TCR derives from a woman aged 55-70 years who had recovered from COVID-19. The CDR3 region is CSAARKGVTDTQYF. CDR3 in DNA: TGCAGCGCCGCTCGGAAGGGGGTCACAGATACGCAGTATTTT.